Presented here are 14 T cell receptor beta chains from one specimen sequenced in a study of T cell responses to AZD1222 COVID-19 vaccine. Profiled with immunoSEQ multiplex PCR; TCRdb holds only in-frame clones, not every one. The table shows 120,000 to 150,000 clones, with around nine tenths occurring only once. Sequenced here: peripheral blood, sampled on day 0 of MenACWY control vaccination. The receptor set was obtained from an adult in good health.

The CDR3 bases are TGCGCCAGCAGCCAAGTGGAGGGCGCCTACGAGCAGTACTTC. This sequence encodes CASSQVEGAYEQYF. The rearrangement uses TRBV4-1 and TRBJ2-7, with D perhaps TRBD2 (6 bases). Germline values: CDR1 MGHRA, CDR2 YSYEKL. Trimming took 1 base from V and 2 from J, leaving 9 bases between them. The CDR3 totals 14 residues.

The rearrangement uses TRBV4-1 and TRBJ1-1; TRBD1 matches at 7 bases. V was pared by 3 bases and J by 6 bases, with 10 bases of the junction left unmatched. The CDR3 is 15 residues long. Germline assignment: CDR1 MGHRA and CDR2 YSYEKL. This CDR3 is CASSHPPPGQSEAFF. The DNA of the CDR3 is TGCGCCAGCAGCCACCCCCCGCCGGGACAGTCTGAAGCTTTCTTT.

V is TRBV9 and J is TRBJ2-1; D remains unclear. The V gene's germline CDR1 is SGDLS and CDR2 YYNGEE. CDR3 length equals 16 residues. The V end lost 0 bases, the J end lost 12 bases, and 22 bases lay between the germline ends. The CDR3 nucleotides read TGTGCCAGCAGCGTAGCTACGATACAAGAAGGTTCAGTGCAGTTCTTC. Encoded protein: CASSVATIQEGSVQFF.

This clone was counted once. V gene TRBV10-3 combines with J gene TRBJ1-3; no clear D gene. The CDR3 covers 14 residues. The V and J ends lost 0 bases and 4 bases respectively, with 7 bases between them. Germline CDR1 reads ENHRY; CDR2 reads SYGVKD. CDR3 sequence (DNA): TGTGCCATCAGTGAGTCGGATCAGGGAAACACCATATATTTT. Protein sequence: CAISESDQGNTIYF.

The V gene is TRBV11-3, the J gene TRBJ1-1, with 8 bases lining up with TRBD1. This CDR3 has 13 amino acids. Trimming cost V 6 bases and J 5 bases; bases outside gene matches: 5. Germline CDR1 SGHNT, CDR2 YENEEA. The CDR3 DNA reads as TGTGCCAGCAGTCGGACAGGGAGGACTGAAGCTTTCTTT. Its protein is CASSRTGRTEAFF.

The rearrangement joins TRBV30 to TRBJ1-1, with a tentative D call TRBD1 (5 bases). Germline lookup yields CDR1 GTSNPN and CDR2 SVGIG (reference sequence). This CDR3 region has 17 residues. Trimming removed 8 bases at V and 0 bases at J, with 25 bases between. CDR3 sequence: CASHRSGPDTMNTEAFF. The CDR3 DNA sequence: TGTGCCAGCCACCGGTCAGGGCCCGATACTATGAACACTGAAGCTTTCTTT.

This clone appeared a single time. V is TRBV5-6 and J is TRBJ2-7; D ambiguous. This CDR3 region has 14 residues. V lost 3 bases to trimming and J lost 0 bases, with 10 bases between them. The germline gives CDR1 SGHDT, CDR2 YYEEEE. Here the CDR3 DNA reads TGTGCCAGCAGCTCCCGGACGTTCTCCTACGAGCAGTACTTC. This gives the protein CASSSRTFSYEQYF.

The rearrangement uses TRBV6-4 and TRBJ2-1; TRBD2 aligns across 11 bases. Germline V gene data show CDR1 as MRHNA and CDR2 as SNTAGT. J lost 8 bases, V lost 4 bases, and 7 bases had no gene match. The CDR3 sequence is 15 residues long. The DNA for the CDR3 is TGTGCCAGCAGTGTACTAGCGGGGGAAAGGGATGAGCAGTTCTTC. Translated, it gives CASSVLAGERDEQFF.

The genes are TRBV19 and TRBJ1-2, with D hard to call. Germline loops: CDR1 LNHDA, CDR2 SQIVND (reference sequence). The CDR3 runs to 14 residues. The germline V and J ends were trimmed by 3 bases and 1 base, with 9 bases remaining between them. CDR3 amino acids: CASSIVQNNYGYTF. CDR3 bases: TGTGCCAGTAGTATCGTACAGAATAACTATGGCTACACCTTC.

The genes are TRBV5-4 and TRBJ1-3; weak D call: TRBD1 (6 bases). Germline V CDR1 and CDR2: SGHNT, YYREEE (reference sequence). This CDR3 spans 17 amino acids. The V and J ends lost 0 bases and 6 bases respectively, with 19 bases between them. CDR3 in amino acids: CASSLGSGGLSENTIYF. CDR3 nucleotide sequence: TGTGCCAGCAGCTTGGGGTCTGGGGGGCTCTCCGAAAACACCATATATTTT.

This chain joins TRBV12-5 and TRBJ1-3, with D unresolved. This CDR3 spans 14 amino acids. CDR1 LGHNT and CDR2 FRNRAP come from the germline V gene. V lost 7 bases and J lost 2, with 12 bases in between. For the CDR3, the DNA is TGTGCTAGTGCCCCGGAGGGTCCTGGAAACACCATATATTTT. This gives the protein CASAPEGPGNTIYF.

This clone is medium-sized by share. The chain carries TRBV7-8 and TRBJ1-6; D call uncertain. The germline CDR1 and CDR2 sequences are SGHVS and FQNEAQ. Trimming shortened V by 1 base and J by 3 bases, and 7 bases separated the two germline ends. The CDR3 contains 15 residues. Here the CDR3 DNA reads TGTGCCAGCAGCTTAGGGCAGGTCTATAATTCACCCCTCCACTTT. Residues: CASSLGQVYNSPLHF. The full variable domain, in which reference TRBV7-8 and TRBJ1-6 provide the parts outside the CDR3, is GAGVSQSPRYKVAKRGQDVALRCDPISGHVSLFWYQQALGQGPEFLTYFQNEAQLDKSGLPSDRFFAERPEGSVSTLKIQRTQQEDSAVYLCASSLGQVYNSPLHFGNGTRLTVT.

The chain recombines TRBV7-2 with TRBJ2-7; D might be TRBD2 (5 bases). CDR3 size: 13 residues. The V gene lost 5 bases and the J gene lost 4 bases, with 12 bases spanning the gap. Germline lookup yields CDR1 SGHTA and CDR2 FQGNSA. The CDR3 DNA reads as TGTGCCAGCAGCCTACTAGGTGGGTACGAGCAGTACTTC. Residues: CASSLLGGYEQYF.

The J gene is TRBJ1-6, the V gene TRBV5-4; a weak D match, TRBD1 (6 bases). This CDR3 spans 13 amino acids. V was pared by 9 bases and J by 7 bases, with 14 bases between. Per the germline V gene, CDR1 is SGHNT and CDR2 is YYREEE (reference sequence). CDR3 sequence (DNA): TGTGCCACTTCCCCGGGGGCGAATTCACCCCTCCACTTT. This sequence encodes CATSPGANSPLHF.